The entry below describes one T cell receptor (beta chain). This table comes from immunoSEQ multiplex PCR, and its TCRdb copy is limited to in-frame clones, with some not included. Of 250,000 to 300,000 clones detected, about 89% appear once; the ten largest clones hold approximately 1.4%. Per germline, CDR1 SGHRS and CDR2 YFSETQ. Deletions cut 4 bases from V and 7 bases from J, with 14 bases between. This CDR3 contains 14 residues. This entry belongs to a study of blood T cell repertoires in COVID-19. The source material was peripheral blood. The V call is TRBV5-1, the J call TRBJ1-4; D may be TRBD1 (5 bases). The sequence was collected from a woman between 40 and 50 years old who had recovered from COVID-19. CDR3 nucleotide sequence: TGCGCCAGCAGCACGGGCCAGGGTATTGAAAAACTGTTTTTT. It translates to CASSTGQGIEKLFF.